This TCR beta chain derives from a study of T cells in localized non-small cell lung cancer (dated by TCRdb to 2018 to 2021). With respect to the entire study: T cell repertoires of approximately 250 early-stage NSCLC patients were analyzed, with tumors being compared against uninvolved tumor-adjacent lungs. NSCLC patients had a mean age of roughly 66 years, and more than 120 were male and about a hundred female. All 240 or so NSCLC patients in the cohort were treatment-naive and had localized lung tumors that were resected. General findings and caveats noted by the study authors: Because the study design was exploratory, TCR variables were selected using unadjusted p-values without false-discovery rate correction. Higher blood T cell density associated with longer overall survival, while higher adjacent-lung clonality associated with shorter survival. Multi-region tumor sequencing was not performed, so intratumor heterogeneity could not be excluded. Uninvolved tumor-adjacent lung showed the highest T cell clonality, higher than tumor, which suggests more focused antigenic responses in the uninvolved tumor-adjacent lung. A median of roughly 58 of the top 100 tumor clones were detected in paired uninvolved adjacent lung, and some 28 of these tumor clones were also found among the top 100 clones of the paired uninvolved adjacent lung.

Details on this clone: Its antigen remains undetermined. Per-base quality was not reported, and no clone a single base away is much larger than it.

The CDR3 covers 15 residues, taking in both the cysteine and the phenylalanine. This entry keeps only the CDR3 DNA: 45 bases, framed from base 1. V is shortened by 4 bases, J by 3 bases, and the region joining them spans 16 bases. Sequences SNHLY (CDR1) and FYNNEI (CDR2) are obtained from the germline V gene. The immunoSEQ Assay was used to sequence TCR beta CDR3 regions from DNA. The original methods were these. T cell density was computed as TCR beta template counts normalized to usable DNA estimated by amplifying housekeeping genes. Richness was estimated with the preseqR package, extrapolating to 400,000 templates for PBMC samples and 120,000 templates for tissue samples. Clonality was defined by subtracting Pielou's evenness from one. To identify tissue-enriched TCRs, differential abundance testing was run on productive amino-acid clonotypes with a minimum total count of 5 and an alpha of 0.1. The Jaccard Index and the Morisita Overlap Index were used to quantify repertoire overlap between compartments. GLIPH grouped TCR beta CDR3s together with public tetramer-defined viral CDR3s, and a viral motif had to include at least three viral sequences and also show V-gene enrichment. TCRdb carries this immuneACCESS record with in-frame sequences only. Its versions omit some clonotypes, under half of them owing to an unresolved V gene in the studies checked, with the rest unexplained. D and trimming were read from the DNA, whereas the V and J calls and clone size are those reported in that table. A total of around 30,000 clones appear in this sample, around 80% of them only once. 33% of the sample is in the top ten clones.

At diagnosis, peripheral blood, uninvolved tumor-adjacent lung and tumor were collected and were preserved as a mix of fresh-frozen and FFPE material. For TCR repertoire profiling, the blood samples were analyzed as peripheral blood mononuclear cells. The sequencing here drew on peripheral blood, taken before any cancer treatment. The sequence is built from TRBV2 and TRBJ2-7, and the D gene may be TRBD2, 5 bases matching. The receptor comes from an older male donor with stage II squamous cell lung carcinoma. The CDR3 protein is CASSAGGLTIYEQYF. DNA sequence: TGTGCCAGCAGTGCGGGCGGACTGACCATCTACGAGCAGTACTTC.